The 14 T cell receptor beta chains reported below all come from one sample, sequenced in a study of beta chain features in type 1 diabetes. The study reverse transcribed the entire isolated RNA, so it sequenced expressed TCRB transcripts. Profiled with immunoSEQ multiplex PCR; TCRdb holds only in-frame clones, not every one. The sample yields approximately 140,000 clones, around 8.8% seen once. Notes on the study in general: Type 1 diabetes patients had TCRB CDR3s that were shorter (moderately but significantly so) in all four CD4+ subsets.

Their antigens remain unidentified. The specimen sequenced was central memory CD4+ T cells from blood. All receptors come from a man aged 25-45 years with type 1 diabetes.

This clone appeared a few times. V gene TRBV6-5 combines with J gene TRBJ2-7, with 11 nucleotides matching TRBD1. There are 14 residues in the CDR3. V dropped 6 bases and J dropped 7; count of bases not matched to a gene: 8. Germline lookup yields CDR1 MNHEY and CDR2 SVGAGI. Here the CDR3 reads CASRRDRGRVEQYF. The CDR3 DNA reads as TGTGCCAGCAGAAGGGACAGGGGGAGGGTAGAGCAGTACTTC.

This chain links TRBV5-1 with TRBJ2-5; D ambiguous. V lost 6 bases to trimming and J lost 5 bases, with 17 bases between them. This CDR3 contains 14 residues. CDR1 and CDR2 (germline): SGHRS, YFSETQ. CDR3 in DNA: TGCGCCAGCACTCCGGTCGGGTCAGACGAGACCCAGTACTTC. This encodes CASTPVGSDETQYF.

The rearrangement uses TRBV30 and TRBJ1-5; D perhaps matches TRBD1 (5 bases). V was trimmed by 4 bases and J by 7 bases, leaving 14 bases between them. Germline-derived CDR1 and CDR2 are GTSNPN and SVGIG (reference sequence). The CDR3 contains 13 residues. In nucleotides, the CDR3 is TGTGCCTGGACGAAAGGGGAGGGACAGCCCCAGCATTTT. Translated: CAWTKGEGQPQHF.

The chain employs TRBV5-6 and TRBJ2-3; no clear D. CDR1 is SGHDT, CDR2 YYEEEE, per germline. Trimming shortened V by 2 bases and J by 2 bases, and 9 bases separated the two germline ends. This CDR3 spans 14 amino acids. CDR3: CASSFGRNTDTQYF. CDR3 sequence (DNA): TGTGCCAGCAGCTTTGGCAGAAACACAGATACGCAGTATTTT.

The chain has TRBV27 and TRBJ1-1, with D perhaps matching TRBD1 (6 bases). V was cut by 8 bases and J by 4 bases, with 8 bases left in between. CDR3 length: 11 residues. Germline V CDR1 and CDR2: MNHEY, SMNVEV (reference sequence). The CDR3 nucleotides are TGTGCCAGCTGGACAGTCACTGAAGCTTTCTTT. Its protein product is CASWTVTEAFF.

This clone was counted between two and nine times. One end of the junction does not line up with germline, which may come from a read error. V usage is TRBV12-5 and J usage is TRBJ2-1; possible D gene TRBD2, 5 bases. Germline CDR1 LGHNT, CDR2 FRNRAP. This CDR3 comprises 11 residues. Here the CDR3 reads CASGSNSELFF. CDR3 in DNA: TGTGCTAGTGGGTCGAATAGCGAGCTGTTCTTC.

The rearrangement uses TRBV11-2 and TRBJ1-3, with 7 bases matching TRBD1. The CDR3 has 16 residues. The ends lost 1 base at V and 0 bases at J; junction bases unmatched: 3. Germline V gene lookup returns CDR1 SGHAT and CDR2 FQNNGV. In DNA, the CDR3 is TGTGCCAGCAGCTTAGGCAGGGGGTCCTCTGGAAACACCATATATTTT. Protein product: CASSLGRGSSGNTIYF.

This clone has only a few counts. The rearrangement joins TRBV29-1 to TRBJ1-3; the D gene is possibly TRBD1 (6 bases). CDR3 length: 13 amino acids. V lost 4 bases to trimming and J lost 6 bases, with 13 bases between them. Per the germline V gene, CDR1 is SQVTM and CDR2 is ANQGSEA. The CDR3 nucleotides read TGCAGCGTTGGGACAGTTCTTCCAAACACCATATATTTT. This encodes CSVGTVLPNTIYF.

This clone appeared a few times. The J gene is TRBJ1-6, the V gene TRBV2, with D possibly being TRBD1 (6 bases). The CDR3 contains 14 residues. Looked up from germline, CDR1 is SNHLY and CDR2 is FYNNEI. V lost 5 bases to trimming and J lost 8 bases, with 13 bases between them. CDR3: CASSLGGGDSPLHF. The CDR3 DNA reads as TGTGCCAGCAGTCTGGGGGGGGGCGATTCACCCCTCCACTTT.

This clone was found a few times. The rearrangement uses TRBV29-1 and TRBJ1-5; 7 positions match TRBD1. The length of the CDR3 is 12 residues. CDR1 is SQVTM and CDR2 is ANQGSEA in the germline V gene. Germline trimming cut 7 bases from V and 4 bases from J; bases unmatched to any gene: 4. CDR3 in amino acids: CSAGQVNQPQHF. DNA of the CDR3: TGCAGCGCAGGACAGGTTAATCAGCCCCAGCATTTT.

The V gene is TRBV2, the J gene TRBJ1-6; D is perhaps TRBD1 (5 bases). Trimming pared 3 bases from V and 9 bases from J, leaving 21 bases between. The CDR3 covers 17 residues. CDR1 SNHLY and CDR2 FYNNEI come from the germline V gene. The CDR3 sequence: CASSDRGEGPPRSPLHF. The CDR3 region has the DNA TGTGCCAGCAGTGACCGCGGGGAGGGACCCCCCCGTTCACCCCTCCACTTT.

This clone occurred a few times. The J gene is TRBJ2-2, the V gene TRBV7-6; 12 bases line up with TRBD2. This CDR3 contains 17 residues. The V segment lost 6 bases and the J segment 2 bases; nucleotides outside the gene matches: 7. Germline V gene data show CDR1 as SGHVS and CDR2 as FNYEAQ. The CDR3 protein is CASSRAGLAGNTGELFF. The DNA of the CDR3 is TGTGCCAGCAGTCGGGCAGGACTAGCGGGAAACACCGGGGAGCTGTTTTTT.

This clone was detected a few times. This rearrangement joins TRBV7-6 to TRBJ2-5, with a tentative D call TRBD2 (5 bases). The V end lost 4 bases, the J end lost 4 bases, and 13 bases lay between the germline ends. Germline V gene lookup returns CDR1 SGHVS and CDR2 FNYEAQ. The CDR3 consists of 14 residues. CDR3 protein: CASSSGLAGETQYF. The CDR3 DNA follows: TGTGCCAGCAGCTCGGGATTGGCTGGAGAGACCCAGTACTTC.

The chain uses TRBV5-1 and TRBJ2-7; D possibly corresponds to TRBD2 (7 bases). Germline lookup yields CDR1 SGHRS and CDR2 YFSETQ. The CDR3 loop spans 15 amino acids. V lost 4 bases to trimming and J lost 4 bases, with 18 bases between them. In DNA form, the CDR3 reads TGCGCCAGCAGCCCGGGGGGCGGGGAAGCGTACGAGCAGTACTTC. This encodes CASSPGGGEAYEQYF.